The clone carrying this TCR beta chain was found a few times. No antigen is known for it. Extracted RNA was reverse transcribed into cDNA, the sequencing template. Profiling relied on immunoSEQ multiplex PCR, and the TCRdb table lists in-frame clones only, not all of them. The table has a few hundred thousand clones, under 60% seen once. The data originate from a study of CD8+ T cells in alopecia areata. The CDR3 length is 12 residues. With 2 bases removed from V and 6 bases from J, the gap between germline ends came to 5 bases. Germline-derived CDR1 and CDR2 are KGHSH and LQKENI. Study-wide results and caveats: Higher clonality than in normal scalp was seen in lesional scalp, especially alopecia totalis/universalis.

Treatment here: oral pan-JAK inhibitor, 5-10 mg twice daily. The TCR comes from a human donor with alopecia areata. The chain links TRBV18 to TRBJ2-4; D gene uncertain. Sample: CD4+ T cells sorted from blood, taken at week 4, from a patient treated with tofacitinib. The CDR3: CASSPAGNIQYF. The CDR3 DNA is TGTGCCAGCTCACCAGCTGGAAACATTCAGTACTTC.